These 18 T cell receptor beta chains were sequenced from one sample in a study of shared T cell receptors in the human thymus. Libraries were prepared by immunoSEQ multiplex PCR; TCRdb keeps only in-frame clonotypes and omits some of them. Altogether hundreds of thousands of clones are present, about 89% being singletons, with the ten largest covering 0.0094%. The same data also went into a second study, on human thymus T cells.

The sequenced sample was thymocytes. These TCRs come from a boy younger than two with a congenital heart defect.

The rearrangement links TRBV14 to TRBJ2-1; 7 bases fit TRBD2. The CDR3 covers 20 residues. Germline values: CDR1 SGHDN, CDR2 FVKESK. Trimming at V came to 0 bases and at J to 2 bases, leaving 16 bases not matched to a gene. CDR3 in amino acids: CASSQERGEHMAGAYNEQFF. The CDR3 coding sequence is TGTGCCAGCAGCCAAGAAAGGGGCGAGCATATGGCGGGGGCCTACAATGAGCAGTTCTTC.

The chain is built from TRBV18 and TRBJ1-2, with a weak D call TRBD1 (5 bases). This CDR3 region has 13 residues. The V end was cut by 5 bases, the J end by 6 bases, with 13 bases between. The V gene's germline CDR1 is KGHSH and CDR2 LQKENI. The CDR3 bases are TGTGCCAGCTCATGCACTCTAGGGGATGGCTACACCTTC. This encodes CASSCTLGDGYTF. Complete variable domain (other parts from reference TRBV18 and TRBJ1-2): NAGVMQNPRHLVRRRGQEARLRCSPMKGHSHVYWYRQLPEEGLKFMVYLQKENIIDESGMPKERFSAEFPKEGPSILRIQQVVRGDSAAYFCASSCTLGDGYTFGSGTRLTVV.

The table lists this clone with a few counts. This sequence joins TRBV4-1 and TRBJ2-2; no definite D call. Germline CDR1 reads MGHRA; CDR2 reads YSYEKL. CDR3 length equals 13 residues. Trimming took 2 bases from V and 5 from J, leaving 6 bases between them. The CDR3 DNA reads TGCGCCAGCAGCCAACTTATAACCGGGGAGCTGTTTTTT. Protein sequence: CASSQLITGELFF.

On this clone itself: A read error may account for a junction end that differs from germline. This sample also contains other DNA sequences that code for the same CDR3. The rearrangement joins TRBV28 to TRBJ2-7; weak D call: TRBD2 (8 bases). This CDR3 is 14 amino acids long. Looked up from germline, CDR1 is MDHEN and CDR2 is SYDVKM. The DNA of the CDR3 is TGCGCCAGCAGTTTAGCGGGACAGACATACGAGCAGTACTTC. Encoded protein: CASSLAGQTYEQYF.

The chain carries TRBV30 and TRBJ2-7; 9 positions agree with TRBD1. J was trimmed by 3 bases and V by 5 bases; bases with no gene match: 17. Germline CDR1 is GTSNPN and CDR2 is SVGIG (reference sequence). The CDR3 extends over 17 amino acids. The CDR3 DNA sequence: TGTGCCTGGTCTCGTCGGGGGACAGGGAGAACTGGCTACGAGCAGTACTTC. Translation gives CAWSRRGTGRTGYEQYF.

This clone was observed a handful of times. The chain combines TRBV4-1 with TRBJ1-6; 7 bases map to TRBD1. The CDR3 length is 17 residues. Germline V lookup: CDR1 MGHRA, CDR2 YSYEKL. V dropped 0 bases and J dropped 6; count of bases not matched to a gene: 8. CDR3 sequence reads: CASSQDYPTGTNSPLHF. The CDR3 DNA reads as TGCGCCAGCAGCCAAGATTACCCGACAGGGACTAATTCACCCCTCCACTTT.

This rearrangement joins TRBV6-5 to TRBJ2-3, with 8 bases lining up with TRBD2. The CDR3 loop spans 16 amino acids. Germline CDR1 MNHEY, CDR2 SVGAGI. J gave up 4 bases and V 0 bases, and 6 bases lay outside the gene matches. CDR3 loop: CASSYSSGGPPDTQYF. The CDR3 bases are TGTGCCAGCAGTTACTCGTCGGGGGGGCCTCCAGATACGCAGTATTTT.

For the CDR3, the DNA is TGTGCCAGCAGCCGGAACCGGGACTATAACGATGAGCAGTTCTTC. Its protein product is CASSRNRDYNDEQFF. This chain connects TRBV7-7 to TRBJ2-1; 7 nucleotides line up with TRBD2. The CDR3 is 15 residues long. With V trimmed by 5 bases and J by 8 bases, 12 bases remained unmatched. The germline CDR1 and CDR2 sequences are SSHAT and FNYEAQ (reference sequence).

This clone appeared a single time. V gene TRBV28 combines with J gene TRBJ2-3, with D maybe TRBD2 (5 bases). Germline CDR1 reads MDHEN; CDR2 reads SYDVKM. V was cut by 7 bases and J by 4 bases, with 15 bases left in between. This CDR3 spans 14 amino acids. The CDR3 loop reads CASKRGSVADTQYF. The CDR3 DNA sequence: TGTGCCAGCAAAAGAGGGTCAGTGGCAGATACGCAGTATTTT.

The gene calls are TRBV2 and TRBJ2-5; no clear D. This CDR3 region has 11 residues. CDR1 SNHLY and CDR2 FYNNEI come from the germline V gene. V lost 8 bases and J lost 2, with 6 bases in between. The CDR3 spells CASQAQETQYF. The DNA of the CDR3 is TGTGCCAGCCAAGCGCAAGAGACCCAGTACTTC. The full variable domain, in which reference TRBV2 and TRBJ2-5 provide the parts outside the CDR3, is EPEVTQTPSHQVTQMGQEVILRCVPISNHLYFYWYRQILGQKVEFLVSFYNNEISEKSEIFDDQFSVERPDGSNFTLKIRSTKLEDSAMYFCASQAQETQYFGPGTRLLVL.

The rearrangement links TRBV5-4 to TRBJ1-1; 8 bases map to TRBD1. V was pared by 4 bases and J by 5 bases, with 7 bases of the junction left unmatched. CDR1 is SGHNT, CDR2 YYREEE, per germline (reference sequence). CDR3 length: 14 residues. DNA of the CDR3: TGTGCCAGCAGCGCGGACAGGGAGAAGACTGAAGCTTTCTTT. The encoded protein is CASSADREKTEAFF.

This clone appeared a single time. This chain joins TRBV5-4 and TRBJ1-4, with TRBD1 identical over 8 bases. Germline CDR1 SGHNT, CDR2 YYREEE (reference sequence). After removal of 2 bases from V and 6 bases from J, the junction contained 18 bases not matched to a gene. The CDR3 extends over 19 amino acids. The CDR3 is CASSFRPQSWTGRDEKLFF. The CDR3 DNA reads TGTGCCAGCAGCTTCCGGCCCCAATCCTGGACAGGGAGGGATGAAAAACTGTTTTTT. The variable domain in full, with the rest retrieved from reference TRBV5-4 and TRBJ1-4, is ETGVTQSPTHLIKTRGQQVTLRCSSQSGHNTVSWYQQALGQGPQFIFQYYREEENGRGNFPPRFSGLQFPNYSSELNVNALELDDSALYLCASSFRPQSWTGRDEKLFFGSGTQLSVL.

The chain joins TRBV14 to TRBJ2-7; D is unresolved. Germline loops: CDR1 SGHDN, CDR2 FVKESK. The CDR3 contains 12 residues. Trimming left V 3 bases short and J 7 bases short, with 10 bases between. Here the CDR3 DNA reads TGTGCCAGCAGCCAGGGTACGAGGGAGCAGTACTTC. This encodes CASSQGTREQYF.

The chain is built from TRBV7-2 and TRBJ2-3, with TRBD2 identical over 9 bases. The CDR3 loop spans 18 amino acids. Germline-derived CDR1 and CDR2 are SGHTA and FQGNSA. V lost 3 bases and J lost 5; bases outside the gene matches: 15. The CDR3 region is CASSFETSGVSRVDTQYF. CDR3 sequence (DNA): TGTGCCAGCAGCTTCGAGACTAGCGGAGTCTCAAGGGTAGATACGCAGTATTTT.

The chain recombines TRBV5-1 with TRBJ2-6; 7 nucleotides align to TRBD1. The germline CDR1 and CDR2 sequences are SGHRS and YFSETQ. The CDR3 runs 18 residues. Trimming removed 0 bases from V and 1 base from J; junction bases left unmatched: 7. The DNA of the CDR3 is TGCGCCAGCAGCTTGGGGGGCAGGGGGTTATCTGGGGCCAACGTCCTGACTTTC. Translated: CASSLGGRGLSGANVLTF. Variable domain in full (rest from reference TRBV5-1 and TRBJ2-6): KAGVTQTPRYLIKTRGQQVTLSCSPISGHRSVSWYQQTPGQGLQFLFEYFSETQRNKGNFPGRFSGRQFSNSRSEMNVSTLELGDSALYLCASSLGGRGLSGANVLTFGAGSRLTVL.

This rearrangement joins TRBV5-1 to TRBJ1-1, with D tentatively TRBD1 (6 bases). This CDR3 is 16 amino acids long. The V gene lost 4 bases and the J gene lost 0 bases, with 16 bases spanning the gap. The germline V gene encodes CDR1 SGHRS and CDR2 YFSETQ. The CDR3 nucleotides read TGCGCCAGCAGCAACGTAAGGACAGATATGAACACTGAAGCTTTCTTT. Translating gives CASSNVRTDMNTEAFF.

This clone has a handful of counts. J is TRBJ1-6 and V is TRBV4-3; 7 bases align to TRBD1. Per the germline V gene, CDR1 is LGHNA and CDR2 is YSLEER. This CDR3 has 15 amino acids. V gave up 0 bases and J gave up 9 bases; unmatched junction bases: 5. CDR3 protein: CASSQETGLGSPLHF. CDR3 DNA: TGCGCCAGCAGCCAAGAGACAGGGTTGGGTTCACCCCTCCACTTT.

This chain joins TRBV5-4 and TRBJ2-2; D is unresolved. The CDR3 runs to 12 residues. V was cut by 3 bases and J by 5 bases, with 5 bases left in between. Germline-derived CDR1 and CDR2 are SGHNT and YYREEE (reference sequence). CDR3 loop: CASSSTTGELFF. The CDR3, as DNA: TGTGCCAGCAGCTCTACGACCGGGGAGCTGTTTTTT.